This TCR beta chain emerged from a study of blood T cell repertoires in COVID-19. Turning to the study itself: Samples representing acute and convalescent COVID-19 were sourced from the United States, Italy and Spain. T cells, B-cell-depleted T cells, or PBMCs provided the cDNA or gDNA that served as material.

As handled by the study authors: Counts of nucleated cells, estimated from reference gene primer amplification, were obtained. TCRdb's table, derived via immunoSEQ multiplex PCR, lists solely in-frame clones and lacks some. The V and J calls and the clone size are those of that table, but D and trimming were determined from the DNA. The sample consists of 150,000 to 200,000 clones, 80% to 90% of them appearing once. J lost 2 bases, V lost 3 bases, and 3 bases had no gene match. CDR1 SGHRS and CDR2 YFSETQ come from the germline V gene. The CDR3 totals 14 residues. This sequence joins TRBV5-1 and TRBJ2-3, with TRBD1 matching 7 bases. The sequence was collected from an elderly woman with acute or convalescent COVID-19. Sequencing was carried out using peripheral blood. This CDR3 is CASSYDRATDTQYF. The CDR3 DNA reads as TGCGCCAGCAGCTACGACAGGGCCACAGATACGCAGTATTTT.